This is a list of T cell receptor beta chains from one sample in a study of blood T cell repertoires in COVID-19. Libraries were prepared by immunoSEQ multiplex PCR; TCRdb keeps only in-frame clonotypes and omits some of them. The data contain about 59,000 clones, around 67% of them singletons. Input material: peripheral blood. These receptors were taken from a woman between 65 and 79 years old with acute or convalescent COVID-19. CDR3s include the opening cysteine and the closing phenylalanine or tryptophan. D genes are given only for firm matches. The size of a clone is reported for some rows only, either as once, few or many, or as a class for expanded clones.

abundance: many
len: 13
d_gene: NA
v_gene: TRBV18
j_gene: TRBJ1-1
CDR3aa: CASSRRENTEAFF
CDR3nt: TGTGCCAGCTCAAGACGGGAAAACACTGAAGCTTTCTTT

abundance: NA
len: 15
d_gene: NA
v_gene: TRBV9
j_gene: TRBJ2-1
CDR3aa: CASSSGESSYNEQFF
CDR3nt: TGTGCCAGCAGCTCAGGGGAGAGCTCCTACAATGAGCAGTTCTTC

abundance: NA
len: 15
d_gene: NA
v_gene: TRBV7-9
j_gene: TRBJ2-7
CDR3aa: CASYSSPSYSYEQYF
CDR3nt: TGTGCCAGTTATTCGTCTCCTTCCTACTCCTACGAGCAGTACTTC

abundance: NA
len: 16
d_gene: NA
v_gene: TRBV7-6
j_gene: TRBJ1-1
CDR3aa: CASSFGVKVGITEAFF
CDR3nt: TGTGCCAGCAGCTTCGGGGTCAAGGTCGGGATTACTGAAGCTTTCTTT

abundance: NA
len: 16
d_gene: TRBD1
v_gene: TRBV19
j_gene: TRBJ1-5
CDR3aa: CASISPTGESNQPQHF
CDR3nt: TGTGCCAGTATCTCTCCGACAGGGGAATCCAATCAGCCCCAGCATTTT

abundance: once
len: 14
d_gene: NA
v_gene: TRBV30
j_gene: TRBJ2-1
CDR3aa: CAWNRAGLRVEQFF
CDR3nt: TGTGCCTGGAATAGGGCAGGGTTAAGGGTCGAGCAGTTCTTC

abundance: NA
len: 15
d_gene: NA
v_gene: TRBV7-8
j_gene: TRBJ1-2
CDR3aa: CASSLGPGQFYGYTF
CDR3nt: TGTGCCAGCAGCTTAGGCCCTGGACAGTTCTATGGCTACACCTTC

abundance: few
len: 13
d_gene: NA
v_gene: TRBV29-1
j_gene: TRBJ2-5
CDR3aa: CSVGGTRRETQYF
CDR3nt: TGCAGCGTGGGGGGTACTAGGAGGGAGACCCAGTACTTC

abundance: NA
len: 16
d_gene: TRBD1
v_gene: TRBV6-6
j_gene: TRBJ1-6
CDR3aa: CASSSLPDRGGSPLHF
CDR3nt: TGTGCCAGCAGTTCCCTGCCCGACAGGGGGGGGTCACCCCTCCACTTT

abundance: NA
len: 14
d_gene: NA
v_gene: TRBV11-2
j_gene: TRBJ1-4
CDR3aa: CASSLGVGLEKLFF
CDR3nt: TGTGCCAGCAGCTTAGGGGTTGGGCTAGAAAAACTGTTTTTT

abundance: NA
len: 18
d_gene: TRBD2
v_gene: TRBV10-1
j_gene: TRBJ2-3
CDR3aa: CASSDDSGGSYSTDTQYF
CDR3nt: TGCGCCAGCAGTGATGACAGCGGGGGTTCATACAGCACAGATACGCAGTATTTT

abundance: NA
len: 15
d_gene: NA
v_gene: TRBV19
j_gene: TRBJ1-2
CDR3aa: CASSINLGLARGYTF
CDR3nt: TGTGCCAGTAGTATTAATCTAGGACTAGCGAGAGGCTACACCTTC

abundance: few
len: 16
d_gene: NA
v_gene: TRBV18
j_gene: TRBJ1-2
CDR3aa: CASSPSEWQGNYGYTF
CDR3nt: TGTGCCAGCTCACCCTCCGAGTGGCAGGGGAACTATGGCTACACCTTC

abundance: NA
len: 13
d_gene: NA
v_gene: TRBV12-3/TRBV12-4
j_gene: TRBJ1-2
CDR3aa: CASSFASDYGYTF
CDR3nt: TGTGCCAGCAGTTTTGCATCAGACTATGGCTACACCTTC

abundance: NA
len: 15
d_gene: TRBD2
v_gene: TRBV3-1/TRBV3-2
j_gene: TRBJ2-1
CDR3aa: CASSRNSGGGNEQFF
CDR3nt: TGTGCCAGCAGTCGGAATAGCGGGGGTGGAAATGAGCAGTTCTTC

abundance: NA
len: 14
d_gene: NA
v_gene: TRBV7-9
j_gene: TRBJ1-2
CDR3aa: CASSPDPGAYGYTF
CDR3nt: TGTGCCAGCAGCCCGGACCCTGGGGCCTATGGCTACACCTTC

abundance: NA
len: 13
d_gene: NA
v_gene: TRBV19
j_gene: TRBJ1-1
CDR3aa: CASRPTMNTEAFF
CDR3nt: TGTGCCAGTAGGCCCACTATGAACACTGAAGCTTTCTTT

abundance: NA
len: 17
d_gene: TRBD1
v_gene: TRBV24-1
j_gene: TRBJ2-5
CDR3aa: CATSDPGTAMSQETQYF
CDR3nt: TGTGCCACCAGTGACCCCGGGACAGCCATGAGTCAAGAGACCCAGTACTTC

abundance: once
len: 14
d_gene: NA
v_gene: TRBV3-1/TRBV3-2
j_gene: TRBJ2-3
CDR3aa: CASSQPWTEDTQYF
CDR3nt: TGTGCCAGCAGCCAACCATGGACAGAAGATACGCAGTATTTT

abundance: NA
len: 16
d_gene: TRBD2
v_gene: TRBV7-9
j_gene: TRBJ2-1
CDR3aa: CASSFKLAGESNEQFF
CDR3nt: TGTGCCAGCAGTTTCAAACTAGCGGGGGAGAGTAATGAGCAGTTCTTC

abundance: few
len: 15
d_gene: TRBD1
v_gene: TRBV29-1
j_gene: TRBJ1-5
CDR3aa: CSVEEGGTGNQPQHF
CDR3nt: TGCAGCGTTGAAGAAGGCGGGACAGGCAATCAGCCCCAGCATTTT

abundance: NA
len: 14
d_gene: NA
v_gene: TRBV27
j_gene: TRBJ2-5
CDR3aa: CASSLRSRQETQYF
CDR3nt: TGTGCCAGCAGTTTAAGGTCTAGGCAAGAGACCCAGTACTTC

abundance: NA
len: 15
d_gene: TRBD2
v_gene: TRBV11-1
j_gene: TRBJ2-1
CDR3aa: CASSKTSGANNEQFF
CDR3nt: TGTGCCAGCAGCAAGACTAGCGGGGCTAACAATGAGCAGTTCTTC

abundance: NA
len: 11
d_gene: TRBD1
v_gene: TRBV12-3/TRBV12-4
j_gene: TRBJ2-1
CDR3aa: CASSDRAVEFF
CDR3nt: TGTGCCAGCAGTGACAGGGCAGTGGAGTTCTTC

abundance: few
len: 15
d_gene: NA
v_gene: TRBV7-9
j_gene: TRBJ2-3
CDR3aa: CASSLTGGPTDTQYF
CDR3nt: TGTGCCAGCAGCTTAACGGGGGGCCCCACAGATACGCAGTATTTT

abundance: NA
len: 14
d_gene: NA
v_gene: TRBV18
j_gene: TRBJ1-1
CDR3aa: CASLRQVTNTEAFF
CDR3nt: TGTGCCAGCCTTCGACAGGTTACGAACACTGAAGCTTTCTTT

abundance: NA
len: 16
d_gene: TRBD1
v_gene: TRBV19
j_gene: TRBJ1-1
CDR3aa: CASSIDRGRSSTEAFF
CDR3nt: TGTGCCAGTAGTATCGACAGGGGGCGAAGTAGCACTGAAGCTTTCTTT

abundance: NA
len: 14
d_gene: TRBD1
v_gene: TRBV11-3
j_gene: TRBJ1-1
CDR3aa: CASSPGGKNTEAFF
CDR3nt: TGTGCCAGCAGCCCAGGGGGGAAGAACACTGAAGCTTTCTTT

abundance: many
len: 13
d_gene: NA
v_gene: TRBV5-8
j_gene: TRBJ1-1
CDR3aa: CASSLALHTEAFF
CDR3nt: TGTGCCAGCAGCTTGGCCCTACACACTGAAGCTTTCTTT

abundance: NA
len: 15
d_gene: NA
v_gene: TRBV5-1
j_gene: TRBJ1-1
CDR3aa: CASSLGQGQLVEAFF
CDR3nt: TGCGCCAGCAGCTTGGGACAAGGTCAATTGGTTGAAGCTTTCTTT

abundance: NA
len: 16
d_gene: NA
v_gene: TRBV19
j_gene: TRBJ1-2
CDR3aa: CASTRDTGITNYGYTF
CDR3nt: TGTGCCAGTACCCGGGACACGGGGATAACTAACTATGGCTACACCTTC

abundance: few
len: 14
d_gene: NA
v_gene: TRBV4-1
j_gene: TRBJ2-5
CDR3aa: CASSQEPSPETQYF
CDR3nt: TGCGCCAGCAGCCAAGAACCTAGCCCGGAGACCCAGTACTTC

abundance: NA
len: 14
d_gene: NA
v_gene: TRBV5-6
j_gene: TRBJ1-1
CDR3aa: CASSLGRRGTEAFF
CDR3nt: TGTGCCAGCAGCTTGGGTCGTCGCGGCACTGAAGCTTTCTTT

abundance: few
len: 15
d_gene: NA
v_gene: TRBV18
j_gene: TRBJ1-4
CDR3aa: CASSPPGATNEKLFF
CDR3nt: TGTGCCAGCTCACCACCAGGAGCAACTAATGAAAAACTGTTTTTT

abundance: NA
len: 14
d_gene: TRBD2
v_gene: TRBV24-1
j_gene: TRBJ2-2
CDR3aa: CATRSGGNGGELFF
CDR3nt: TGTGCCACCAGATCGGGGGGTAATGGCGGGGAGCTGTTTTTT

abundance: NA
len: 18
d_gene: NA
v_gene: TRBV4-1
j_gene: TRBJ1-6
CDR3aa: CASSQDREGTRTNSPLHF
CDR3nt: TGCGCCAGCAGCCAGGATAGGGAGGGGACCAGGACCAATTCACCCCTCCACTTT

abundance: NA
len: 14
d_gene: TRBD1
v_gene: TRBV12-5
j_gene: TRBJ2-5
CDR3aa: CASTLDRGLETQYF
CDR3nt: TGTGCTAGTACCTTGGACAGGGGGCTAGAGACCCAGTACTTC

abundance: NA
len: 16
d_gene: TRBD2
v_gene: TRBV5-1
j_gene: TRBJ2-5
CDR3aa: CASSLGLAGDKETQYF
CDR3nt: TGCGCCAGCAGCTTGGGACTAGCGGGGGACAAAGAGACCCAGTACTTC

abundance: NA
len: 15
d_gene: NA
v_gene: TRBV2
j_gene: TRBJ1-5
CDR3aa: CASSYAQSGTRSQHF
CDR3nt: TGTGCCAGCAGCTACGCCCAAAGCGGTACTAGGTCCCAGCATTTT

abundance: NA
len: 17
d_gene: NA
v_gene: TRBV30
j_gene: TRBJ2-4
CDR3aa: CAWSPRDGSGAKNIQYF
CDR3nt: TGTGCCTGGAGTCCCCGGGACGGGAGTGGAGCCAAAAACATTCAGTACTTC

abundance: once
len: 14
d_gene: NA
v_gene: TRBV13
j_gene: TRBJ1-5
CDR3aa: CASSRGTSNQPQHF
CDR3nt: TGTGCCAGCAGCCGAGGGACATCTAATCAGCCCCAGCATTTT

abundance: NA
len: 12
d_gene: NA
v_gene: TRBV29-1
j_gene: TRBJ1-2
CDR3aa: CSVLSVSGGYTF
CDR3nt: TGCAGCGTTCTAAGCGTATCGGGTGGCTACACCTTC

abundance: NA
len: 17
d_gene: TRBD1
v_gene: TRBV27
j_gene: TRBJ1-1
CDR3aa: CASSLSPTGGPNTEAFF
CDR3nt: TGTGCCAGCAGTTTATCCCCGACAGGGGGTCCAAACACTGAAGCTTTCTTT

abundance: NA
len: 14
d_gene: NA
v_gene: TRBV5-4
j_gene: TRBJ1-4
CDR3aa: CASSLSSSNEKLFF
CDR3nt: TGTGCCAGCAGCTTGTCATCGAGTAATGAAAAACTGTTTTTT

abundance: once
len: 14
d_gene: TRBD1
v_gene: TRBV29-1
j_gene: TRBJ2-7
CDR3aa: CSVGGGLSSYEQYF
CDR3nt: TGCAGCGTTGGAGGGGGCCTTTCCTCCTACGAGCAGTACTTC

abundance: NA
len: 14
d_gene: NA
v_gene: TRBV30
j_gene: TRBJ1-2
CDR3aa: CAWSGRGYLYGYTF
CDR3nt: TGTGCCTGGAGTGGGAGAGGATACCTCTATGGCTACACCTTC

abundance: NA
len: 21
d_gene: NA
v_gene: TRBV9
j_gene: TRBJ2-2
CDR3aa: CASSVADFNRSPAKNTGELFF
CDR3nt: TGTGCCAGCAGCGTAGCTGATTTTAACAGGTCCCCCGCTAAGAACACCGGGGAGCTGTTTTTT

abundance: NA
len: 15
d_gene: NA
v_gene: TRBV27
j_gene: TRBJ1-1
CDR3aa: CASYSGQTTNTEAFF
CDR3nt: TGTGCCAGCTATTCCGGACAGACGACGAACACTGAAGCTTTCTTT

abundance: few
len: 13
d_gene: NA
v_gene: TRBV30
j_gene: TRBJ1-3
CDR3aa: CAWTGSGGNTIYF
CDR3nt: TGTGCCTGGACAGGGTCTGGTGGAAACACCATATATTTT

abundance: NA
len: 15
d_gene: NA
v_gene: TRBV13
j_gene: TRBJ2-5
CDR3aa: CASSLAGRMQETQYF
CDR3nt: TGTGCCAGCAGCTTAGCCGGCAGGATGCAAGAGACCCAGTACTTC

abundance: NA
len: 13
d_gene: NA
v_gene: TRBV10-3
j_gene: TRBJ2-1
CDR3aa: CAISGAGANEQFF
CDR3nt: TGTGCCATCAGTGGGGCAGGGGCTAATGAGCAGTTCTTC

abundance: NA
len: 14
d_gene: NA
v_gene: TRBV29-1
j_gene: TRBJ1-3
CDR3aa: CSVDLSGYGNTIYF
CDR3nt: TGCAGCGTTGATCTTTCGGGGTATGGAAACACCATATATTTT

abundance: NA
len: 16
d_gene: TRBD1
v_gene: TRBV6-5
j_gene: TRBJ1-4
CDR3aa: CASSYSGTDRGRKLFF
CDR3nt: TGTGCCAGCAGTTACTCGGGCACGGACAGGGGGAGAAAACTGTTTTTT

abundance: NA
len: 14
d_gene: NA
v_gene: TRBV29-1
j_gene: TRBJ2-3
CDR3aa: CSVRRTASTDTQYF
CDR3nt: TGCAGCGTCCGGAGGACGGCTAGCACAGATACGCAGTATTTT